The 27 T cell receptor beta chains given below trace back to one sample, sequenced in a study of cytomegalovirus exposure and HLA in healthy donors. The PCR made use of 60 Vbeta and 13 Jbeta primers. Generated by immunoSEQ multiplex PCR, the TCRdb table keeps only in-frame clones and is missing some. The sample lists approximately 120,000 clones; less than 80% were seen once. Sequenced: PBMCs. Receptor source: a woman in her forties or fifties in good health and CMV-seropositive.

This chain connects TRBV18 to TRBJ2-1; 13 positions agree with TRBD2. CDR1 and CDR2 from the germline V gene are KGHSH and LQKENI. V lost 3 bases to trimming and J lost 9 bases; unmatched junction nucleotides: 8. The CDR3 length is 16 residues. The CDR3 nucleotides are TGTGCCAGCTCACCCAACCAAAGGACTAGCGGGAGTGAGCAGTTCTTC. Its protein is CASSPNQRTSGSEQFF.

The rearrangement joins TRBV6-6 to TRBJ1-2; TRBD1 matches at 7 bases. Looked up from germline, CDR1 is MNHNY and CDR2 is SVGAGI (reference sequence). CDR3 length: 15 residues. J lost 2 bases, V lost 5 bases, and 8 bases had no gene match. The CDR3 loop is CASSTTGNQNYGYTF. Written as DNA, the CDR3 is TGTGCCAGCAGTACGACAGGGAACCAAAACTATGGCTACACCTTC.

This chain joins TRBV7-9 and TRBJ2-1; 10 positions match TRBD2. CDR3 length equals 15 residues. Germline V lookup: CDR1 SEHNR, CDR2 FQNEAQ (reference sequence). Unmatched junction bases numbered 10, after V lost 2 bases and J lost 12 bases. CDR3 region: CASSLRAGGPQGQFF. The CDR3 DNA reads TGTGCCAGCAGCTTACGAGCGGGAGGGCCCCAAGGGCAGTTCTTC.

The chain has TRBV9 and TRBJ2-5; 9 nucleotides match TRBD2. The CDR3 is made up of 17 amino acids. With 0 bases clipped from V and 4 bases from J, the junction kept 10 bases outside the gene matches. Germline V gene lookup returns CDR1 SGDLS and CDR2 YYNGEE. The CDR3, as DNA: TGTGCCAGCAGCGTAGTGGGTAGCGGGGGAGGGCGAGAGACCCAGTACTTC. This translates into CASSVVGSGGGRETQYF.

The genes are TRBV7-3 and TRBJ2-5, with unresolved D. In germline, CDR1 is SGHTA, CDR2 FQGTGA. The CDR3 consists of 14 residues. Trimming took off 5 bases at V and 5 bases at J, with 15 bases between the two ends. The CDR3 DNA reads as TGTGCCAGCAGCCCTTCGACCAGGAAGGAGACCCAGTACTTC. This gives the protein CASSPSTRKETQYF.

This clone turned up a few times. The J gene is TRBJ2-2, the V gene TRBV16; D not certain. Between the trimmed V and J ends, which lost 4 bases and 4 bases, there was a span of 10 bases. Germline lookup yields CDR1 KGHSY and CDR2 FQNENV. CDR3 length: 14 residues. The chain's CDR3 is CASSLGSTTGELFF. CDR3 DNA sequence: TGTGCCAGCAGCCTCGGGTCAACCACCGGGGAGCTGTTTTTT.

The rearrangement links TRBV19 to TRBJ1-2; D unresolved. Trimming took 5 bases from V and 4 from J, leaving 8 bases between them. Germline CDR1 LNHDA, CDR2 SQIVND (reference sequence). The length of the CDR3 is 12 residues. The chain's CDR3 is CASSSGVYGYTF. The CDR3 bases are TGTGCCAGTAGTTCGGGAGTCTATGGCTACACCTTC.

This rearrangement joins TRBV2 to TRBJ1-4, with 10 bases lining up with TRBD1. Trimming removed 5 bases from V and 0 bases from J; junction bases left unmatched: 3. Germline loops: CDR1 SNHLY, CDR2 FYNNEI. The CDR3 length is 16 residues. CDR3 sequence: CASSKGQGTTNEKLFF. The CDR3 nucleotides are TGTGCCAGCAGTAAGGGACAGGGGACAACTAATGAAAAACTGTTTTTT. The variable domain in full, completed from reference TRBV2 and TRBJ1-4, reads EPEVTQTPSHQVTQMGQEVILRCVPISNHLYFYWYRQILGQKVEFLVSFYNNEISEKSEIFDDQFSVERPDGSNFTLKIRSTKLEDSAMYFCASSKGQGTTNEKLFFGSGTQLSVL.

The chain combines TRBV7-2 with TRBJ2-7; 8 bases align to TRBD1. The germline V gene has CDR1 SGHTA and CDR2 FQGNSA. The V and J ends lost 5 bases and 6 bases, in that order; junction bases with no gene match: 9. This CDR3 is built from 14 residues. The CDR3 DNA sequence: TGTGCCAGCAGCCCGCCGGGACAGGTCTCCGAGCAGTACTTC. It yields the protein CASSPPGQVSEQYF.

The rearrangement joins TRBV6-6 to TRBJ1-1; D not certain. This CDR3 region has 14 residues. Trimming took off 7 bases at V and 0 bases at J, with 12 bases between the two ends. Germline V lookup: CDR1 MNHNY, CDR2 SVGAGI (reference sequence). CDR3 coding DNA: TGTGCCAGCATTTCTGACGGGATGAACACTGAAGCTTTCTTT. Translated: CASISDGMNTEAFF.

This clone was seen just once. This chain uses TRBV2 with TRBJ2-2; 11 positions agree with TRBD2. This CDR3 is built from 14 residues. V was clipped by 7 bases and J by 7 bases; unmatched bases: 5. Germline CDR1 SNHLY, CDR2 FYNNEI. This CDR3 reads CASTTSGSVGELFF. In DNA, the CDR3 is TGTGCCAGCACCACTAGCGGGAGTGTCGGGGAGCTGTTTTTT.

The chain has TRBV6-5 and TRBJ1-2; 7 bases map to TRBD1. Germline lookup yields CDR1 MNHEY and CDR2 SVGAGI. V shed 6 bases, J shed 8 bases, and the junction held 9 bases outside the gene matches. The CDR3 is made up of 13 amino acids. The CDR3 loop is CASSYEGALGYTF. CDR3 nucleotide sequence: TGTGCCAGCAGCTACGAGGGGGCACTCGGCTACACCTTC.

V gene TRBV27 combines with J gene TRBJ2-5, with 10 bases identical to TRBD1. This CDR3 region has 18 residues. Germline V CDR1 and CDR2: MNHEY, SMNVEV (reference sequence). V was pared by 3 bases and J by 5 bases, with 15 bases of the junction left unmatched. CDR3 DNA: TGTGCCAGCAGTTTCTCCCCCCCCCGGACAGGGGGATCGGAGACCCAGTACTTC. Protein: CASSFSPPRTGGSETQYF.

With regard to this clone: Sequence at one end of the junction differs from germline and may be a read error. The chain uses TRBV7-9 and TRBJ1-6; TRBD1 aligns across 8 bases. Germline lookup yields CDR1 SEHNR and CDR2 FQNEAQ (reference sequence). The CDR3 has 15 residues. CDR3 protein: CSSTITGGNNSPLHF. The CDR3, as DNA: TGTTCCAGCACCATAACAGGGGGAAACAATTCACCCCTCCACTTT.

The chain recombines TRBV5-1 with TRBJ2-5, with 9 bases identical to TRBD1. The ends lost 4 bases at V and 3 bases at J; junction bases unmatched: 4. The CDR3 is 14 amino acids. Germline values: CDR1 SGHRS, CDR2 YFSETQ. The CDR3: CASSRGTGKETQYF. CDR3 bases: TGCGCCAGCAGCCGGGGGACAGGGAAAGAGACCCAGTACTTC. Complete variable domain (other parts from reference TRBV5-1 and TRBJ2-5): KAGVTQTPRYLIKTRGQQVTLSCSPISGHRSVSWYQQTPGQGLQFLFEYFSETQRNKGNFPGRFSGRQFSNSRSEMNVSTLELGDSALYLCASSRGTGKETQYFGPGTRLLVL.

This chain uses TRBV29-1 with TRBJ2-3, with 8 bases aligning to TRBD1. This CDR3 contains 14 residues. V lost 6 bases, J lost 0 bases, and 5 bases stayed unmatched. Germline CDR1 SQVTM, CDR2 ANQGSEA. The CDR3 reads CSVTQGASTDTQYF. In DNA form, the CDR3 reads TGCAGCGTGACCCAGGGGGCTAGCACAGATACGCAGTATTTT.

The V call is TRBV29-1, the J call TRBJ2-7; D remains ambiguous. This CDR3 region has 16 residues. CDR1 and CDR2 from the germline V gene are SQVTM and ANQGSEA. Trimming pared 1 base from V and 5 bases from J, leaving 21 bases between. This CDR3 is CSVEGLTSYGWNEQYF. Here the CDR3 DNA reads TGCAGCGTTGAAGGTCTCACCTCCTACGGGTGGAACGAGCAGTACTTC.

This clone was observed a handful of times. The chain is built from TRBV29-1 and TRBJ2-3; the match to TRBD2 covers 13 bases. This CDR3 is built from 14 residues. Germline loops: CDR1 SQVTM, CDR2 ANQGSEA. J gave up 5 bases and V 6 bases, and 5 bases lay outside the gene matches. CDR3: CSVAGLAGVDTQYF. The CDR3 region has the DNA TGCAGCGTAGCAGGACTAGCGGGGGTAGATACGCAGTATTTT.

This chain uses TRBV19 with TRBJ1-6, with 7 bases that match TRBD1. Germline CDR1 reads LNHDA; CDR2 reads SQIVND (reference sequence). Losses at the gene ends were 7 bases for V and 6 bases for J; bases not matched to a gene: 6. The CDR3 is made up of 14 amino acids. The CDR3 coding sequence is TGTGCCAGTACCACGACAGGGCTTAATTCACCCCTCCACTTT. It codes for CASTTTGLNSPLHF.

The CDR3 nucleotides read TGTGCCAGCAGTGCGTTCGGGGCGGGGCAAGAGACCCAGTACTTC. Translated, it gives CASSAFGAGQETQYF. The chain is built from TRBV2 and TRBJ2-5, with D perhaps TRBD2 (6 bases). The CDR3 runs 15 residues. Trimming pared 4 bases from V and 2 bases from J, leaving 14 bases between. Germline V gene lookup returns CDR1 SNHLY and CDR2 FYNNEI.

V gene TRBV4-1 combines with J gene TRBJ2-3, with 10 bases aligning to TRBD1. From germline, CDR1 is MGHRA and CDR2 YSYEKL. The CDR3 totals 15 residues. The junction had 4 bases not matched to a gene; V was cut back by 3 bases and J by 4 bases. The CDR3 reads CASSHPGQGADTQYF. Written as DNA, the CDR3 is TGCGCCAGCAGCCACCCCGGACAGGGGGCAGATACGCAGTATTTT.

This clone was seen once. The germline gene is not matched at one end of the junction; a read error may be the cause. The rearrangement links TRBV9 to TRBJ2-5; 8 nucleotides line up with TRBD2. The germline V gene has CDR1 SGDLS and CDR2 YYNGEE. The CDR3 covers 14 residues. In nucleotides, the CDR3 is TGTGTCAGCAGCGTAGGCGGGGGGCTCGCGACCCAGTACTTC. Its protein product is CVSSVGGGLATQYF.

This clone was counted a single time. At one of its ends the junction is not consistent with the germline gene, which may arise from a read error. The V gene is TRBV7-9, the J gene TRBJ2-1; TRBD1 agrees at 8 bases. CDR1 and CDR2 from the germline V gene are SEHNR and FQNEAQ (reference sequence). This CDR3 has 12 amino acids. The CDR3 spells CSSSPGQGGWFF. The CDR3 DNA is TGTTCCAGCAGCCCCGGACAGGGTGGTTGGTTCTTC.

This chain joins TRBV11-1 and TRBJ2-7; TRBD1 matches at 7 bases. This CDR3 comprises 15 residues. Germline CDR1 and CDR2: SGHAT and FQDESV (reference sequence). Unmatched junction bases numbered 7, after V lost 0 bases and J lost 5 bases. CDR3 sequence reads: CASSLAPGQYDEQYF. DNA for the CDR3: TGTGCCAGCAGCTTAGCGCCGGGACAGTACGACGAGCAGTACTTC.

This sequence joins TRBV4-1 and TRBJ2-5, with D unresolved. V shed 6 bases and J shed 1 base, with 9 bases lying between them. CDR3 size: 13 residues. Germline CDR1 is MGHRA and CDR2 is YSYEKL. CDR3 amino acids: CASRPTAQETQYF. For the CDR3, the DNA is TGCGCCAGCAGGCCTACAGCCCAAGAGACCCAGTACTTC.

The genes are TRBV11-3 and TRBJ1-4; D is undetermined. CDR1 SGHNT and CDR2 YENEEA come from the germline V gene. The CDR3 contains 13 residues. The germline V and J ends were trimmed by 5 bases and 0 bases, with 4 bases remaining between them. The CDR3 reads CASSLTTNEKLFF. The DNA for the CDR3 is TGTGCCAGCAGCCTAACAACTAATGAAAAACTGTTTTTT.

The chain links TRBV2 to TRBJ2-3; 10 bases match TRBD2. The CDR3 consists of 15 residues. Germline CDR1 is SNHLY and CDR2 is FYNNEI. The V gene end was trimmed by 7 bases and the J gene end by 4 bases; junction bases not matched to a gene: 8. CDR3 in DNA: TGTGCCAGCAATGAGGAACTAGCGGGACCAGATACGCAGTATTTT. Encoded protein: CASNEELAGPDTQYF.